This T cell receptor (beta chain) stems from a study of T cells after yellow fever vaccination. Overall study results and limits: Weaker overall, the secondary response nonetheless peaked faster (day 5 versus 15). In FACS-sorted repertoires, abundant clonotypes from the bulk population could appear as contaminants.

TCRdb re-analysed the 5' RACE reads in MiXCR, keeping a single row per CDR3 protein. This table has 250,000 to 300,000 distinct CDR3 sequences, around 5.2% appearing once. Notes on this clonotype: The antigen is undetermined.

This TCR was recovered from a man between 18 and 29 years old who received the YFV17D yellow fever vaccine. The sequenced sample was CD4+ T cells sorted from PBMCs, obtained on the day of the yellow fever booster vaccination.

The CDR3, as DNA: TGTGCCAGCAGCCCCGTGGACAACTCCTACGAGCAGTACTTC. Translation gives CASSPVDNSYEQYF. V and J are TRBV5-4 and TRBJ2-7; D might be TRBD1 (5 bases). Germline loops: CDR1 SGHNT, CDR2 YYREEE (reference sequence). The V and J ends lost 4 bases and 0 bases respectively, with 11 bases between them. The CDR3 is 14 amino acids.